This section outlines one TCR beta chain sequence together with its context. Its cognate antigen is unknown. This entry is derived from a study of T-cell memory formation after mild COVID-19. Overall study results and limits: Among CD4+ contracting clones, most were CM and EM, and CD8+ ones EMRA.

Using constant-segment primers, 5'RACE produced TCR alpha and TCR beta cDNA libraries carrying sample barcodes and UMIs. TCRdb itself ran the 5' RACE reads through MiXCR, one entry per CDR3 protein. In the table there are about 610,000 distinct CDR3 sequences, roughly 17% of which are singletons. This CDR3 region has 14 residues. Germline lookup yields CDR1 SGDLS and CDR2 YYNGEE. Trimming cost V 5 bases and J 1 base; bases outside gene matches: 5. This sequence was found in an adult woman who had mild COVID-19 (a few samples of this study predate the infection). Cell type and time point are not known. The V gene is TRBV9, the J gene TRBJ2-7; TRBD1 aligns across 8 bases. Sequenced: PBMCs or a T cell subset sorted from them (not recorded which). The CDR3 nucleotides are TGTGCCAGCAGTGAAGGGGACAGGTCCTACGAGCAGTACTTC. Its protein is CASSEGDRSYEQYF.